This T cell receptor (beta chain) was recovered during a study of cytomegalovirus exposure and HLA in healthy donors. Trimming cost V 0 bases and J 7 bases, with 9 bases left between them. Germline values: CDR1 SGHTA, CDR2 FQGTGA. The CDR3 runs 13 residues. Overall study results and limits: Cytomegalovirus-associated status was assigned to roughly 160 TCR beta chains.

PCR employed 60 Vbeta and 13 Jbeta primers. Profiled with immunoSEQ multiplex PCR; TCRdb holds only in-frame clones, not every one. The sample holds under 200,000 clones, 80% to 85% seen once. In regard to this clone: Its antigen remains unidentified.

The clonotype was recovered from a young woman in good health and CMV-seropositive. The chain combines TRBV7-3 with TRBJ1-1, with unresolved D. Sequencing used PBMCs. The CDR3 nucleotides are TGTGCCAGCAGCTTAACGGCCCAAAGTGAAGCTTTCTTT. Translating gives CASSLTAQSEAFF.